Following are 25 T cell receptor beta chains from one sample sequenced in a study of blood T cell repertoires in COVID-19. Profiled with immunoSEQ multiplex PCR; TCRdb holds only in-frame clones, not every one. The sample has under 300,000 clones; approximately 82% are singletons. Sequencing used peripheral blood. The receptors were gathered from a man under 40 who had recovered from COVID-19.

The chain joins TRBV28 to TRBJ2-2; D may be TRBD1 (5 bases). CDR1 MDHEN and CDR2 SYDVKM come from the germline V gene. The CDR3 contains 17 residues. Trimming took off 5 bases at V and 4 bases at J, with 20 bases between the two ends. In nucleotides, the CDR3 is TGTGCCAGCAGTAAAAAGCAGGGAAATCTGGCCACCGGGGAGCTGTTTTTT. It translates to CASSKKQGNLATGELFF.

The CDR3 DNA is TGTGCCAGCAGCCTAAAACAGTCGAAAGCTTTCTTT. This gives the protein CASSLKQSKAFF. The V gene is TRBV3-1 (or the pseudogene TRBV3-2), the J gene TRBJ1-1; D is unclear. The germline gives CDR1 LGHDT, CDR2 YNNKEL (reference sequence). The CDR3 has 12 residues. V lost 4 bases to trimming and J lost 9 bases, with 12 bases between them.

This clone was recorded a few times. V and J are TRBV2 and TRBJ1-2, with a tentative D call TRBD1 (5 bases). CDR1 is SNHLY, CDR2 FYNNEI, per germline. This CDR3 contains 15 residues. V was trimmed by 7 bases and J by 8 bases, leaving 23 bases between them. CDR3 sequence reads: CASILPWGDRRGYTF. In DNA form, the CDR3 reads TGTGCCAGCATCCTCCCGTGGGGGGACCGGCGGGGCTACACCTTC.

The J gene is TRBJ2-2, the V gene TRBV7-9; D call uncertain. The ends were cut back, 1 base at V and 13 bases at J, with 10 bases in the middle. The CDR3 covers 12 residues. CDR1 and CDR2 (germline): SEHNR, FQNEAQ (reference sequence). In DNA, the CDR3 is TGTGCCAGCAGCTTAGACACGGGTGTGCTGTTTTTT. It codes for CASSLDTGVLFF.

The chain has TRBV5-1 and TRBJ1-1, with D hard to call. Trimming took 6 bases from V and 2 from J, leaving 14 bases between them. CDR3 length: 14 amino acids. Germline V gene lookup returns CDR1 SGHRS and CDR2 YFSETQ. CDR3 protein: CASNNEQANTEAFF. In DNA, the CDR3 is TGCGCCAGCAACAACGAGCAGGCAAACACTGAAGCTTTCTTT.

This chain uses TRBV2 with TRBJ1-2; D is unresolved. The CDR3 is 15 residues long. V lost 1 base and J 2 bases, leaving 11 bases between the germline ends. Germline lookup yields CDR1 SNHLY and CDR2 FYNNEI. Here the CDR3 reads CASSEEWRVNYGYTF. The CDR3 nucleotides read TGTGCCAGCAGTGAAGAGTGGAGGGTGAACTATGGCTACACCTTC.

The chain uses TRBV2 and TRBJ2-7, with D possibly TRBD1 on 7 matching bases. The length of the CDR3 is 14 residues. Trimming took off 6 bases at V and 3 bases at J, with 15 bases between the two ends. In germline, CDR1 is SNHLY, CDR2 FYNNEI. CDR3 protein: CASREGQLNYEQYF. The CDR3 DNA reads TGTGCCAGCAGGGAGGGACAGCTAAACTACGAGCAGTACTTC.

This clone was seen only a few times. The gene calls are TRBV28 and TRBJ2-6, with D possibly matching TRBD2 (6 bases). V lost 4 bases to trimming and J lost 4 bases, with 14 bases between them. The CDR3 extends over 16 amino acids. Germline V gene data show CDR1 as MDHEN and CDR2 as SYDVKM. The CDR3 coding sequence is TGTGCCAGCAGTTCTTGGAGGGCTGCCGGGGCCAACGTCCTGACTTTC. It is translated as CASSSWRAAGANVLTF.

The V gene is TRBV6-6, the J gene TRBJ1-5; D unresolved. Trimming took off 4 bases at V and 4 bases at J, with 5 bases between the two ends. Per germline, CDR1 MNHNY and CDR2 SVGAGI (reference sequence). This CDR3 has 12 amino acids. The CDR3 here is CASSSANQPQHF. The CDR3 DNA sequence: TGTGCCAGCAGTTCTGCGAATCAGCCCCAGCATTTT.

The chain carries TRBV5-1 and TRBJ1-2; TRBD1 matches at 10 bases. The CDR3 length is 13 residues. V lost 4 bases and J lost 8; bases outside the gene matches: 5. Germline lookup yields CDR1 SGHRS and CDR2 YFSETQ. The CDR3 bases are TGCGCCAGCAGCGCAGACAGGGGGCTCGGCTACACCTTC. Amino acids: CASSADRGLGYTF.

This clone was counted once. This sequence joins TRBV7-2 and TRBJ2-7; no clear D. V lost 2 bases to trimming and J lost 0 bases, with 8 bases between them. The CDR3 extends over 14 amino acids. Germline loops: CDR1 SGHTA, CDR2 FQGNSA. The CDR3 nucleotides read TGTGCCAGCAGCTTATATGAGCCCTCCTACGAGCAGTACTTC. Translation: CASSLYEPSYEQYF.

A note on this clone: This CDR3 is also generated by other DNA sequences in the sample. J is TRBJ2-2 and V is TRBV5-4; D call uncertain. This CDR3 spans 12 amino acids. CDR1 and CDR2 from the germline V gene are SGHNT and YYREEE (reference sequence). Trimming stripped 4 bases from V and 1 base from J, with 2 bases between. CDR3 amino acids: CASSLNTGELFF. The CDR3 DNA sequence: TGTGCCAGCAGCCTGAACACCGGGGAGCTGTTTTTT.

The CDR3 reads CASSIVGAVSNQPQHF. The DNA of the CDR3 is TGTGCCAGTAGTATAGTAGGGGCGGTCAGCAATCAGCCCCAGCATTTT. V is TRBV19 and J is TRBJ1-5; D perhaps matches TRBD1 (5 bases). V was clipped by 1 base and J by 1 base, with 11 bases between them. This CDR3 contains 16 residues. The germline CDR1 and CDR2 sequences are LNHDA and SQIVND (reference sequence).

The chain is built from TRBV7-9 and TRBJ2-7; 10 bases line up with TRBD2. V shed 5 bases and J 2 bases; nucleotides not matched to a gene: 12. This CDR3 is 17 amino acids long. CDR1 is SEHNR and CDR2 is FQNEAQ in the germline V gene (reference sequence). The CDR3 here is CASSSGVTSGVTYEQYF. CDR3 DNA: TGTGCCAGCAGCAGCGGGGTCACTAGCGGGGTTACCTACGAGCAGTACTTC.

The V and J genes are TRBV7-3 and TRBJ2-1, with TRBD2 matching 8 bases. V gave up 4 bases and J gave up 0 bases; unmatched junction bases: 2. CDR1 and CDR2 from the germline V gene are SGHTA and FQGTGA. CDR3 length: 15 residues. In DNA, the CDR3 is TGTGCCAGCAGCTCGGGGGGGAGCTCCTACAATGAGCAGTTCTTC. Translation: CASSSGGSSYNEQFF. The complete variable domain, with remaining parts taken from reference TRBV7-3 and TRBJ2-1, reads GAGVSQTPSNKVTEKGKYVELRCDPISGHTALYWYRQSLGQGPEFLIYFQGTGAADDSGLPNDRFFAVRPEGSVSTLKIQRTERGDSAVYLCASSSGGSSYNEQFFGPGTRLTVL.

The table lists this clone with many counts. The rearrangement links TRBV5-6 to TRBJ2-5; D possibly corresponds to TRBD2 (5 bases). The V end was cut by 1 base, the J end by 5 bases, with 12 bases between. There are 14 residues in the CDR3. The germline CDR1 and CDR2 sequences are SGHDT and YYEEEE. CDR3 coding DNA: TGTGCCAGCAGCTTGTCGGGGATGGGGGAGACCCAGTACTTC. The encoded protein is CASSLSGMGETQYF.

The rearrangement links TRBV7-3 to TRBJ2-3, with a tentative D call TRBD2 (6 bases). Germline assignment: CDR1 SGHTA and CDR2 FQGTGA. The ends were cut back, 3 bases at V and 0 bases at J, with 10 bases in the middle. The CDR3 loop spans 15 amino acids. Here the CDR3 reads CASSFASGSTDTQYF. CDR3 coding DNA: TGTGCCAGCAGCTTCGCCAGCGGGAGCACAGATACGCAGTATTTT.

V and J are TRBV5-1 and TRBJ1-3; D is undetermined. Trimming took off 1 base at V and 0 bases at J, with 11 bases between the two ends. In germline, CDR1 is SGHRS, CDR2 YFSETQ. The CDR3 has 16 residues. CDR3 residues: CASSLRSGNSGNTIYF. CDR3 nucleotides: TGCGCCAGCAGCTTGAGGTCGGGGAACTCTGGAAACACCATATATTTT.

The V gene is TRBV6-1, the J gene TRBJ2-7; tentative D call: TRBD1 (5 bases). The V and J ends lost 1 base and 3 bases respectively, with 13 bases between them. In germline, CDR1 is MNHNS, CDR2 SASEGT. CDR3 size: 15 residues. CDR3 residues: CASSEGAGSVYEQYF. The CDR3 region has the DNA TGTGCCAGCAGTGAAGGGGCAGGGTCTGTCTACGAGCAGTACTTC.

This chain joins TRBV19 and TRBJ2-3; 16 nucleotides align to TRBD2. The CDR3 extends over 18 amino acids. V was clipped by 3 bases and J by 0 bases; unmatched bases: 3. Germline loops: CDR1 LNHDA, CDR2 SQIVND (reference sequence). For the CDR3, the DNA is TGTGCCAGTAGTATTCGGGGACTAGCGGGGGGGAGCACAGATACGCAGTATTTT. It is translated as CASSIRGLAGGSTDTQYF. The variable domain in full, completed from reference TRBV19 and TRBJ2-3, reads DGGITQSPKYLFRKEGQNVTLSCEQNLNHDAMYWYRQDPGQGLRLIYYSQIVNDFQKGDIAEGYSVSREKKESFPLTVTSAQKNPTAFYLCASSIRGLAGGSTDTQYFGPGTRLTVL.

The chain joins TRBV5-1 to TRBJ2-5, with 9 bases lining up with TRBD2. The length of the CDR3 is 16 residues. Unmatched junction bases numbered 10, after V lost 3 bases and J lost 4 bases. Germline CDR1 reads SGHRS; CDR2 reads YFSETQ. Here the CDR3 reads CASSSGTSSDRETQYF. CDR3 DNA: TGCGCCAGCAGCTCCGGGACTAGCTCCGATCGAGAGACCCAGTACTTC.

The V and J genes are TRBV7-2 and TRBJ1-3; D unresolved. CDR3 length: 15 residues. V was shortened by 0 bases and J by 4 bases, with 10 bases between the two germline ends. Looked up from germline, CDR1 is SGHTA and CDR2 is FQGNSA. As DNA, the CDR3 is TGTGCCAGCAGCTTAGCTCCGGGGAAAGGAAACACCATATATTTT. Translated, it gives CASSLAPGKGNTIYF.

The chain joins TRBV7-9 to TRBJ2-7; a weak D match, TRBD2 (5 bases). Trimming removed 6 bases from V and 12 bases from J, with 15 bases in between. The CDR3 is 11 residues long. Germline values: CDR1 SEHNR, CDR2 FQNEAQ (reference sequence). CDR3 sequence (DNA): TGTGCCAGCAGTGCCGGTGAGAGGGTGTACTTC. It translates to CASSAGERVYF.

The rearrangement uses TRBV4-1 and TRBJ1-5, with 8 bases identical to TRBD1. Germline CDR1 MGHRA, CDR2 YSYEKL. The CDR3 runs 15 residues. Trimming took 3 bases from V and 7 from J; bases not matched to a gene: 8. CDR3 amino acids: CASSQRTGRGQPQHF. In DNA form, the CDR3 reads TGCGCCAGCAGCCAGAGGACAGGGCGGGGCCAGCCCCAGCATTTT.

Only one count was recorded for this clone. The chain recombines TRBV6-5 with TRBJ2-2; D possibly corresponds to TRBD2 (5 bases). The germline gives CDR1 MNHEY, CDR2 SVGAGI. This CDR3 is built from 16 residues. V dropped 4 bases and J dropped 0 bases, with 12 bases sitting between them. The CDR3 loop is CASSFLGSPNTGELFF. CDR3 DNA sequence: TGTGCCAGCAGTTTCCTGGGGAGCCCGAACACCGGGGAGCTGTTTTTT.